One sample yielded the 31 T cell receptor beta chains listed below, sequenced in a study of immune evolution from preneoplasia to lung adenocarcinoma. Measured with immunoSEQ multiplex PCR; TCRdb has only the in-frame clones, and not every one. The table records 3,700 or so clones, 77% of them present only once. Source material: FFPE adjacent normal lung tissue. All receptors derive from a person aged 55-80 years with lung adenocarcinoma.

The CDR3 loop is CASSARTASNYGYTF. CDR3 in DNA: TGTGCCAGCAGCGCCCGGACAGCTTCTAACTATGGCTACACCTTC. V gene TRBV7-8 combines with J gene TRBJ1-2, with D perhaps matching TRBD1 (6 bases). Trimming shortened V by 5 bases and J by 0 bases, and 13 bases separated the two germline ends. This CDR3 comprises 15 residues. Germline assignment: CDR1 SGHVS and CDR2 FQNEAQ.

This clone was observed a handful of times. The same CDR3 arises from other DNA sequences in this sample as well. The rearrangement uses TRBV18 and TRBJ2-7; the match to TRBD1 covers 11 bases. Trimming cost V 4 bases and J 3 bases; bases outside gene matches: 5. The CDR3 covers 15 residues. Germline assignment: CDR1 KGHSH and CDR2 LQKENI. The DNA for the CDR3 is TGTGCCAGCTCACGGACCGGGACAGGGGGCTACGAGCAGTACTTC. Translation: CASSRTGTGGYEQYF.

The chain recombines TRBV7-3 with TRBJ1-1, with no clear D. The CDR3 totals 13 residues. Trimming pared 8 bases from V and 1 base from J, leaving 11 bases between. Looked up from germline, CDR1 is SGHTA and CDR2 is FQGTGA. In DNA form, the CDR3 reads TGTGCCAGCGGGTCTCTGGCGAACACTGAAGCTTTCTTT. Translating gives CASGSLANTEAFF.

V usage is TRBV11-2 and J usage is TRBJ2-5; D is perhaps TRBD2 (6 bases). CDR1 is SGHAT and CDR2 is FQNNGV in the germline V gene. V shed 1 base and J shed 1 base, with 13 bases lying between them. The CDR3 loop spans 16 amino acids. The CDR3 DNA sequence: TGTGCCAGCAGCTTAGGACCCGGGAGCGGCCAAGAGACCCAGTACTTC. It yields the protein CASSLGPGSGQETQYF.

This clone was picked up a small number of times. V and J are TRBV10-3 and TRBJ1-1; D perhaps matches TRBD1 (5 bases). This CDR3 is built from 13 residues. Trimming cost V 7 bases and J 1 base, with 10 bases left between them. Germline V gene lookup returns CDR1 ENHRY and CDR2 SYGVKD. CDR3 region: CAIMAGSNTEAFF. CDR3 DNA sequence: TGTGCCATCATGGCAGGGTCGAACACTGAAGCTTTCTTT.

The genes are TRBV5-4 and TRBJ2-1; D call uncertain. The V end lost 6 bases, the J end lost 9 bases, and 10 bases lay between the germline ends. The CDR3 extends over 11 amino acids. CDR1 SGHNT and CDR2 YYREEE come from the germline V gene (reference sequence). The CDR3 is CASKGPGEQFF. CDR3 nucleotides: TGTGCCAGCAAGGGCCCTGGTGAGCAGTTCTTC.

The chain employs TRBV4-2 and TRBJ2-1, with TRBD1 identical over 8 bases. Germline V gene sequence: CDR1 LGHNA, CDR2 YNFKEQ. The CDR3 spans 14 residues. After removal of 10 bases from V and 9 bases from J, the junction contained 14 bases not matched to a gene. The CDR3 DNA reads TGTGCCACCTTCAGCAGGGGGCTTTTCCCTGAGCAGTTCTTC. Translating it yields CATFSRGLFPEQFF.

The J gene is TRBJ1-6, the V gene TRBV7-2; D is unresolved. The CDR3 sequence is 15 residues long. Germline V lookup: CDR1 SGHTA, CDR2 FQGNSA. V was cut by 3 bases and J by 4 bases, with 10 bases left in between. The CDR3 loop is CASSFFQAYNSPLHF. For the CDR3, the DNA is TGTGCCAGCAGCTTTTTCCAGGCTTATAATTCACCCCTCCACTTT.

J is TRBJ2-2 and V is TRBV27; D gene unclear. The CDR3 extends over 15 amino acids. V lost 7 bases, J lost 0 bases, and 12 bases lay in between. CDR1 and CDR2 (germline): MNHEY, SMNVEV (reference sequence). DNA of the CDR3: TGTGCCAGCACTCTTGAACGAGCGAACACCGGGGAGCTGTTTTTT. Translation gives CASTLERANTGELFF.

The V call is TRBV11-2, the J call TRBJ2-7; the D gene is possibly TRBD2 (6 bases). Germline V gene lookup returns CDR1 SGHAT and CDR2 FQNNGV. The CDR3 has 17 amino acids. V was pared by 5 bases and J by 6 bases, with 26 bases between. The CDR3 is CASSRRGGASSLGEQYF. CDR3 nucleotide sequence: TGTGCCAGCAGCCGTCGGGGAGGTGCTAGCAGTCTCGGCGAGCAGTACTTC. Filled out from reference TRBV11-2 and TRBJ2-7, the complete variable domain reads EAGVAQSPRYKIIEKRQSVAFWCNPISGHATLYWYQQILGQGPKLLIQFQNNGVVDDSQLPKDRFSAERLKGVDSTLKIQPAKLEDSAVYLCASSRRGGASSLGEQYFGPGTRLTVT.

V gene TRBV7-9 combines with J gene TRBJ1-5; D gene uncertain. CDR1 and CDR2 (germline): SEHNR, FQNEAQ (reference sequence). The length of the CDR3 is 12 residues. Trimming pared 1 base from V and 8 bases from J, leaving 6 bases between. This chain's CDR3 is CASSLGGEPQHF. The CDR3 bases are TGTGCCAGCAGCTTAGGTGGAGAGCCCCAGCATTTT.

This CDR3 is CSVWGLTSGTEAFF. CDR3 in DNA: TGCAGCGTTTGGGGGTTGACGTCAGGCACTGAAGCTTTCTTT. The chain is built from TRBV29-1 and TRBJ1-1, with a weak D call TRBD1 (5 bases). This CDR3 has 14 residues. The V gene's germline CDR1 is SQVTM and CDR2 ANQGSEA. The V end was cut by 5 bases, the J end by 4 bases, with 17 bases between.

The sample holds a few counts of this clone. The identical CDR3 is also encoded by other nucleotide sequences in the sample. The V gene is TRBV18, the J gene TRBJ2-7; 11 bases fit TRBD1. The CDR3 is 15 amino acids. Germline V gives CDR1 KGHSH, CDR2 LQKENI. Trimming removed 4 bases from V and 4 bases from J; junction bases left unmatched: 6. The CDR3 bases are TGTGCCAGCTCACGGACCGGGACAGGGGGTTACGAGCAGTACTTC. This translates into CASSRTGTGGYEQYF.

V is TRBV20-1 and J is TRBJ1-1; D unresolved. This CDR3 has 11 amino acids. Germline assignment: CDR1 DFQATT and CDR2 SNEGSKA (reference sequence). The CDR3 DNA is TGCAGATCCCTTATGAACACTGAAGCTTTCTTT. Its protein is CRSLMNTEAFF.

The chain is built from TRBV10-3 and TRBJ1-1; no reliable D call. Germline loops: CDR1 ENHRY, CDR2 SYGVKD. The V gene lost 0 bases and the J gene lost 8 bases, with 7 bases spanning the gap. The CDR3 has 12 residues. CDR3 nucleotide sequence: TGTGCCATCAGTGAGTCGAACAGAGAAGCTTTCTTT. Amino acid sequence: CAISESNREAFF.

Concerning this clone: The sample carries other DNA sequences with the same CDR3. The rearrangement uses TRBV5-6 and TRBJ2-5; 7 bases are shared with TRBD1. The CDR3 totals 13 residues. V lost 2 bases and J lost 4; bases outside the gene matches: 2. From germline, CDR1 is SGHDT and CDR2 YYEEEE. Here the CDR3 reads CASSLRTGETQYF. CDR3 in DNA: TGTGCCAGCAGCTTAAGGACAGGAGAGACCCAGTACTTC.

The chain links TRBV11-2 to TRBJ2-2; D gene uncertain. Germline CDR1 reads SGHAT; CDR2 reads FQNNGV. Trimming left V 1 base short and J 5 bases short, with 11 bases between. The CDR3 sequence is 15 residues long. The CDR3 DNA reads as TGTGCCAGCAGCTTAGGGTCTCGCAGGACCGGGGAGCTGTTTTTT. It encodes CASSLGSRRTGELFF.

This chain joins TRBV10-3 and TRBJ2-1; 9 bases are shared with TRBD1. The ends lost 6 bases at V and 5 bases at J; junction bases unmatched: 5. Looked up from germline, CDR1 is ENHRY and CDR2 is SYGVKD. The length of the CDR3 is 14 residues. The CDR3 is CAIRAGTGHNEQFF. Written as DNA, the CDR3 is TGTGCCATCAGGGCCGGGACAGGGCACAATGAGCAGTTCTTC.

The chain links TRBV28 to TRBJ2-7; 7 bases are a match to TRBD1. Trimming at V came to 7 bases and at J to 3 bases, leaving 9 bases not matched to a gene. Per germline, CDR1 MDHEN and CDR2 SYDVKM. The CDR3 totals 14 residues. CDR3 DNA sequence: TGTGCCAGCATCAAGATGGGACAGTTCTACGAGCAGTACTTC. Translated: CASIKMGQFYEQYF.

J is TRBJ2-1 and V is TRBV27, with D possibly being TRBD1 or TRBD2 (5 bases each). V was pared by 2 bases and J by 0 bases, with 8 bases between. The CDR3 totals 15 residues. The germline V gene encodes CDR1 MNHEY and CDR2 SMNVEV (reference sequence). The CDR3 sequence: CASSLGGSSYNEQFF. CDR3 sequence (DNA): TGTGCCAGCAGTTTAGGGGGAAGCTCCTACAATGAGCAGTTCTTC.

This clone was observed a handful of times. The chain uses TRBV14 and TRBJ1-2; no firm D call. Trimming pared 1 base from V and 4 bases from J, leaving 7 bases between. This CDR3 region has 13 residues. Germline loops: CDR1 SGHDN, CDR2 FVKESK. The DNA of the CDR3 is TGTGCCAGCAGCCAAGTAACCAGCTATGGCTACACCTTC. It translates to CASSQVTSYGYTF.

The CDR3 region is CASSLRQGNMNTEAFF. CDR3 DNA: TGTGCCAGCAGCCTCAGACAGGGAAACATGAACACTGAAGCTTTCTTT. V and J are TRBV6-6 and TRBJ1-1; 7 bases agree with TRBD1. The CDR3 is 16 amino acids. V lost 6 bases, J lost 0 bases, and 10 bases stayed unmatched. Germline V gene data show CDR1 as MNHNY and CDR2 as SVGAGI (reference sequence).

The chain uses TRBV7-9 and TRBJ1-1; unclear D gene. Trimming shortened V by 2 bases and J by 4 bases, and 11 bases separated the two germline ends. The CDR3 totals 14 residues. CDR1 is SEHNR and CDR2 is FQNEAQ in the germline V gene (reference sequence). CDR3 nucleotides: TGTGCCAGCAGCTTAACAAGGTCCCGCACTGAAGCTTTCTTT. Its protein is CASSLTRSRTEAFF.

The chain couples TRBV7-2 to TRBJ2-2; TRBD2 aligns across 8 bases. Germline-derived CDR1 and CDR2 are SGHTA and FQGNSA. Trimming removed 5 bases from V and 0 bases from J; junction bases left unmatched: 11. The CDR3 sequence is 18 residues long. CDR3: CASSPRAPGLANTGELFF. CDR3 nucleotide sequence: TGTGCCAGCAGCCCCCGAGCCCCGGGACTAGCGAACACCGGGGAGCTGTTTTTT.

The J gene is TRBJ1-5, the V gene TRBV4-1; TRBD1 is a possible D gene (6 bases). V dropped 5 bases and J dropped 0 bases, with 11 bases sitting between them. Germline CDR1 is MGHRA and CDR2 is YSYEKL. The CDR3 consists of 15 residues. DNA for the CDR3: TGCGCCAGCAGCAATTACAGGGATAGCAATCAGCCCCAGCATTTT. Translation: CASSNYRDSNQPQHF.

V is TRBV27 and J is TRBJ2-1; 8 bases map to TRBD2. The germline gives CDR1 MNHEY, CDR2 SMNVEV (reference sequence). CDR3 length: 16 amino acids. V dropped 2 bases and J dropped 6; count of bases not matched to a gene: 9. CDR3 bases: TGTGCCAGCAGTTTACGTTCTGGGACTAGAGCCAATGAGCAGTTCTTC. It encodes CASSLRSGTRANEQFF.

There are a few counts of this clone. V and J are TRBV5-5 and TRBJ1-6, with TRBD1 as a possible D gene (5 bases). The CDR3 sequence is 14 residues long. Germline CDR1 SGHKS, CDR2 YYEKEE (reference sequence). V was pared by 7 bases and J by 11 bases, with 19 bases between. The CDR3, as DNA: TGTGCCAGCGCCACCTGGGACTCAGCAGCACCCCTCCACTTT. This gives the protein CASATWDSAAPLHF. The variable domain in full, with the rest retrieved from reference TRBV5-5 and TRBJ1-6, is DAGVTQSPTHLIKTRGQQVTLRCSPISGHKSVSWYQQVLGQGPQFIFQYYEKEERGRGNFPDRFSARQFPNYSSELNVNALLLGDSALYLCASATWDSAAPLHFGNGTRLTVT.

V and J are TRBV7-2 and TRBJ2-7; 7 nucleotides match TRBD1. The length of the CDR3 is 14 residues. V trimming: 5 bases; J trimming: 2 bases; junction bases outside the gene matches: 6. Germline assignment: CDR1 SGHTA and CDR2 FQGNSA. Here the CDR3 reads CASSPRQGPYEQYF. In nucleotides, the CDR3 is TGTGCCAGCAGCCCCCGACAGGGCCCCTACGAGCAGTACTTC. Combining the CDR3 with reference TRBV7-2 and TRBJ2-7 gives the whole variable domain GAGVSQSPSNKVTEKGKDVELRCDPISGHTALYWYRQSLGQGLEFLIYFQGNSAPDKSGLPSDRFSAERTGGSVSTLTIQRTQQEDSAVYLCASSPRQGPYEQYFGPGTRLTVT.

The CDR3 DNA is TGTGCCAGCAGTTATGGAGAGAGGGCTGGCTCCGGGGAGCAGTACTTC. Translation gives CASSYGERAGSGEQYF. This chain uses TRBV6-6 with TRBJ2-7, with D tentatively TRBD2 (5 bases). The germline V and J ends were trimmed by 3 bases and 7 bases, with 22 bases remaining between them. Germline values: CDR1 MNHNY, CDR2 SVGAGI (reference sequence). The CDR3 has 16 amino acids.

The gene calls are TRBV6-5 and TRBJ2-5; D remains unclear. In germline, CDR1 is MNHEY, CDR2 SVGAGI. V was shortened by 2 bases and J by 5 bases, with 15 bases between the two germline ends. The CDR3 sequence is 15 residues long. CDR3 in amino acids: CASSYSATFQETQYF. The CDR3 region has the DNA TGTGCCAGCAGTTACAGTGCGACATTCCAGGAGACCCAGTACTTC.

This rearrangement joins TRBV6-1 to TRBJ2-3; 9 bases are a match to TRBD2. The CDR3 runs 15 residues. The V gene end was trimmed by 3 bases and the J gene end by 5 bases; junction bases not matched to a gene: 6. Germline CDR1 is MNHNS and CDR2 is SASEGT. The CDR3 is CASSDGAGGKDTQYF. The CDR3 nucleotides read TGTGCCAGCAGTGATGGAGCGGGGGGCAAAGATACGCAGTATTTT.